The TCR beta chain under discussion was sequenced for a study of T cell responses to AZD1222 COVID-19 vaccine. Produced via immunoSEQ multiplex PCR; TCRdb's table is partial and in-frame only. Among 90,000 or so clones listed, roughly 89% were seen once. Here the sequenced sample was peripheral blood, taken 28 days after the second AZD1222 dose. This TCR derives from an adult who received the AZD1222 COVID-19 vaccine.

The CDR3 loop is CASSPPRTGGRNSPLHF. The DNA of the CDR3 is TGTGCCAGCAGTCCGCCCCGGACAGGCGGCCGAAATTCACCCCTCCACTTT. The chain couples TRBV6-6 to TRBJ1-6; 7 nucleotides match TRBD1. CDR3 length: 17 residues. The ends lost 5 bases at V and 7 bases at J; junction bases unmatched: 14. The germline CDR1 and CDR2 sequences are MNHNY and SVGAGI (reference sequence).